The T cell receptor beta chain described here comes from a study of identical twins. Findings and limits, study-wide: Possibly, invariant MAIT and iNKT cells partly confounded zero-insertion analyses. The same donors were not followed; conclusions instead depended on cross-sectional statistical analysis. Fewer insertions were carried by abundant cord blood beta clonotypes, but none was seen in memory repertoires.

Points on this clonotype: Antigen unknown.

TCRdb re-called the 5' RACE reads with MiXCR, one entry per CDR3 protein. The repertoire holds fewer than 550,000 distinct CDR3 sequences, with around 15% as singletons. Germline V CDR1 and CDR2: MDHEN, SYDVKM. V dropped 5 bases and J dropped 4 bases, with 18 bases sitting between them. The CDR3 extends over 15 amino acids. The sample also formed part of further work on yellow fever vaccine responses in identical twins. As that study records: Reportedly, the T cell response mounted by twins to vaccine seemed partly convergent, partly personalized.

The chain carries TRBV28 and TRBJ2-7, with D perhaps given as TRBD1 or TRBD2 (5 bases each). This TCR came from a woman younger than 35 in good health. The sample comprised CD4+ T cells sorted from blood. The CDR3: CASSHPKKGPYEQYF. CDR3 DNA sequence: TGTGCCAGCAGTCACCCGAAAAAGGGACCTTACGAGCAGTACTTC.